The text below deals with one T cell receptor (beta chain). V lost 1 base and J 9 bases, leaving 7 bases between the germline ends. CDR1 and CDR2 from the germline V gene are LNHDA and SQIVND (reference sequence). CDR3 size: 12 residues. The sample is drawn from a study of control samples from healthy donors and cancer patients. The protocol was immunoSEQ multiplex PCR, while the TCRdb copy is restricted to in-frame clones and leaves out a portion. The sample records some 79,000 clones, about 88% being singletons. The V and J genes are TRBV19 and TRBJ2-1, with no clear D. Sequenced: blood. The sequence came from a woman aged 50 to 60 in good health. The CDR3 spells CASSIAVGEQFF. The CDR3 nucleotides read TGTGCCAGTAGTATAGCGGTCGGTGAGCAGTTCTTC.